The 22 T cell receptor beta chains reported below all come from one sample, sequenced in a study of CD8 T cells in Susac syndrome. Random hexamers served to reverse transcribe roughly 0.5 to 1 ug RNA. TCRdb analysed the immunoSEQ multiplex PCR reads with MiXCR anew, one entry per CDR3 protein. The sample includes roughly 120,000 distinct CDR3 sequences, 85% to 95% of them seen just once. Sequencing was performed on CD4+ T cells from PBMCs. The receptors come from a human donor with multiple sclerosis.

This chain links TRBV18 with TRBJ2-1, with 8 bases identical to TRBD2. Looked up from germline, CDR1 is KGHSH and CDR2 is LQKENI. Trimming took 0 bases from V and 5 from J; bases not matched to a gene: 6. The CDR3 extends over 16 amino acids. CDR3 loop: CASSPPSGGWNNEQFF. DNA for the CDR3: TGTGCCAGCTCACCACCGAGCGGGGGCTGGAACAATGAGCAGTTCTTC.

The chain has TRBV6-6 and TRBJ2-7, with TRBD1 matching 10 bases. Germline V gene data show CDR1 as MNHNY and CDR2 as SVGAGI (reference sequence). The CDR3 extends over 15 amino acids. The ends lost 6 bases at V and 7 bases at J; junction bases unmatched: 12. The CDR3 bases are TGTGCCAGCAGCAACTCAGGGACAGGGGTGGGGGAGCAGTACTTC. Protein: CASSNSGTGVGEQYF.

The chain links TRBV6-5 to TRBJ2-7; the D gene is possibly TRBD1 (6 bases). Germline-derived CDR1 and CDR2 are MNHEY and SVGAGI. CDR3 length: 13 amino acids. Deletions cut 5 bases from V and 4 bases from J, with 12 bases between. The CDR3 nucleotides are TGTGCCAGCAGTCCTTTCAGGGGATACGAGCAGTACTTC. Protein sequence: CASSPFRGYEQYF.

The rearrangement joins TRBV5-1 to TRBJ2-1, with 8 bases fitting TRBD1. The CDR3 is 14 amino acids. Germline CDR1 reads SGHRS; CDR2 reads YFSETQ. Losses at the gene ends were 4 bases for V and 10 bases for J; bases not matched to a gene: 10. The CDR3 DNA reads as TGCGCCAGCAGCATTACAGGGGGGTCAGGCGAGCAGTTCTTC. Translating it yields CASSITGGSGEQFF.

This clonotype was counted a single time. The chain joins TRBV6-2 or TRBV6-3 to TRBJ1-2; 9 bases agree with TRBD1. The V segment lost 5 bases and the J segment 4 bases; nucleotides outside the gene matches: 8. The CDR3 consists of 15 residues. CDR1 MNHEY and CDR2 SVGEGT come from the germline V gene. The CDR3 DNA reads TGTGCCAGCAGTGCGCCGGGACAGGGAGGCTATGGCTACACCTTC. It encodes CASSAPGQGGYGYTF.

The rearrangement joins TRBV4-1 to TRBJ1-1, with D perhaps TRBD1 (6 bases). CDR3 length: 14 amino acids. Trimming removed 0 bases at V and 3 bases at J, with 8 bases between. Per germline, CDR1 MGHRA and CDR2 YSYEKL. The CDR3 sequence is CASSQEGGYTEAFF. The CDR3 nucleotides read TGCGCCAGCAGCCAAGAAGGGGGATACACTGAAGCTTTCTTT.

This clonotype is a singleton in its sample. The chain employs TRBV3-1 and TRBJ2-5; no clear D. CDR1 and CDR2 from the germline V gene are LGHDT and YNNKEL (reference sequence). CDR3 size: 14 residues. Deletions cut 4 bases from V and 0 bases from J, with 9 bases between. This chain's CDR3 is CASSRPQNQETQYF. In DNA, the CDR3 is TGTGCCAGCAGCCGCCCTCAGAACCAAGAGACCCAGTACTTC.

In DNA, the CDR3 is TGCGCCAGCACCCCCACAGGGTCCTACGAGCAGTACTTC. Translating it yields CASTPTGSYEQYF. The V and J genes are TRBV5-1 and TRBJ2-7, with D possibly TRBD1 on 6 matching bases. In germline, CDR1 is SGHRS, CDR2 YFSETQ. This CDR3 is 13 amino acids long. The germline V and J ends were trimmed by 6 bases and 1 base, with 11 bases remaining between them.

The V call is TRBV4-3, the J call TRBJ2-1, with D perhaps assigned TRBD1 or TRBD2 (5 bases each). Germline V CDR1 and CDR2: LGHNA, YSLEER. This CDR3 has 14 residues. Deletions cut 1 base from V and 6 bases from J, with 10 bases between. This CDR3 reads CASSQGRQGNEQFF. CDR3 coding DNA: TGCGCCAGCAGCCAAGGGAGGCAGGGCAATGAGCAGTTCTTC.

The chain combines TRBV15 with TRBJ1-6, with D perhaps TRBD1 (5 bases). Germline V gives CDR1 LNHNV, CDR2 YYDKDF (reference sequence). The CDR3 runs 14 residues. The V end lost 3 bases, the J end lost 10 bases, and 13 bases lay between the germline ends. Here the CDR3 DNA reads TGTGCCACCAGCAGGGCAGGGATGGCCTCACCCCTCCACTTT. It codes for CATSRAGMASPLHF.

This sequence joins TRBV4-3 and TRBJ1-1; D unclear. The germline V gene encodes CDR1 LGHNA and CDR2 YSLEER. V lost 2 bases to trimming and J lost 0 bases, with 7 bases between them. The length of the CDR3 is 14 residues. In DNA form, the CDR3 reads TGCGCCAGCAGCCAAAACCAGCTGAACACTGAAGCTTTCTTT. As protein: CASSQNQLNTEAFF.

The rearrangement uses TRBV9 and TRBJ2-2, with unresolved D. This CDR3 has 12 residues. CDR1 is SGDLS, CDR2 YYNGEE, per germline. Trimming pared 7 bases from V and 4 bases from J, leaving 8 bases between. Here the CDR3 reads CASGPITGELFF. The CDR3 DNA reads as TGTGCCAGCGGACCGATCACCGGGGAGCTGTTTTTT.

The chain has TRBV2 and TRBJ2-7; D could derive from TRBD1 or TRBD2 (5 bases each). The V end was cut by 3 bases, the J end by 8 bases, with 17 bases between. This CDR3 has 14 residues. Germline CDR1 and CDR2: SNHLY and FYNNEI. The DNA of the CDR3 is TGTGCCAGCAGTGACGGGACGCCGCTTTTGAAGCAGTACTTC. Its translation is CASSDGTPLLKQYF.

V and J are TRBV20-1 and TRBJ2-1, with D tentatively TRBD2 (6 bases). V shed 6 bases and J shed 0 bases, with 12 bases lying between them. There are 14 residues in the CDR3. CDR1 and CDR2 (germline): DFQATT, SNEGSKA (reference sequence). CDR3 sequence reads: CSASSESSYNEQFF. The CDR3 DNA is TGCAGTGCCTCTAGCGAAAGCTCCTACAATGAGCAGTTCTTC.

The V and J genes are TRBV7-9 and TRBJ1-4; no clear D gene. The germline V gene has CDR1 SEHNR and CDR2 FQNEAQ (reference sequence). The CDR3 has 15 residues. Trimming pared 2 bases from V and 0 bases from J, leaving 7 bases between. The CDR3 sequence: CASSLKGATNEKLFF. The CDR3 bases are TGTGCCAGCAGCTTAAAAGGAGCAACTAATGAAAAACTGTTTTTT.

This sequence joins TRBV5-6 and TRBJ1-1; weak D call: TRBD1 (5 bases). The germline gives CDR1 SGHDT, CDR2 YYEEEE. The V end was cut by 4 bases, the J end by 1 base, with 14 bases between. The CDR3 has 15 residues. The CDR3 coding sequence is TGTGCCAGCAGCCCATGGGGCAGGTCGAACACTGAAGCTTTCTTT. Translating it yields CASSPWGRSNTEAFF.

The rearrangement joins TRBV28 to TRBJ2-5; the D is unclear. V was pared by 6 bases and J by 2 bases, with 16 bases between. The germline gives CDR1 MDHEN, CDR2 SYDVKM. The CDR3 covers 15 residues. The CDR3 DNA is TGTGCCAGCAGCCCGACCCTACAGATACAAGAGACCCAGTACTTC. The encoded protein is CASSPTLQIQETQYF.

This chain connects TRBV18 to TRBJ1-5, with 7 bases that match TRBD1. Germline CDR1 and CDR2: KGHSH and LQKENI. V was clipped by 3 bases and J by 6 bases; unmatched bases: 14. This CDR3 spans 17 amino acids. The CDR3 reads CASSPTPYTGVGQPQHF. The CDR3 bases are TGTGCCAGCTCACCGACACCCTATACAGGGGTCGGTCAGCCCCAGCATTTT.

This clonotype was found a few times. The J gene is TRBJ1-6, the V gene TRBV7-2; possibly TRBD1 for D (5 bases). V was clipped by 2 bases and J by 8 bases, with 10 bases between them. This CDR3 region has 14 residues. Germline V gene data show CDR1 as SGHTA and CDR2 as FQGNSA. In nucleotides, the CDR3 is TGTGCCAGCAGCTTAAACGGGGCCGATTCACCCCTCCACTTT. This sequence encodes CASSLNGADSPLHF.

The CDR3, as DNA: TGCAGCGTTCGGACTAGCGCGGAGACCCAGTACTTC. This gives the protein CSVRTSAETQYF. The V gene is TRBV29-1, the J gene TRBJ2-5; 9 nucleotides agree with TRBD2. CDR3 length: 12 residues. CDR1 and CDR2 (germline): SQVTM, ANQGSEA. The trim removed 5 bases at V and 5 bases at J, leaving 3 bases unmatched.

The chain uses TRBV5-1 and TRBJ2-7; 7 bases are a match to TRBD1. This CDR3 region has 13 residues. The ends lost 5 bases at V and 5 bases at J; junction bases unmatched: 7. Germline CDR1 and CDR2: SGHRS and YFSETQ. CDR3 region: CASRTGQIDEQYF. DNA of the CDR3: TGCGCCAGCAGGACGGGACAGATTGACGAGCAGTACTTC.

The CDR3 is CASSLWGDRDEKLFF. DNA of the CDR3: TGTGCCAGCAGCTTATGGGGGGACAGGGATGAAAAACTGTTTTTT. The chain uses TRBV11-2 and TRBJ1-4, with 9 bases aligning to TRBD1. The CDR3 contains 15 residues. J was trimmed by 6 bases and V by 2 bases; bases with no gene match: 4. The germline V gene encodes CDR1 SGHAT and CDR2 FQNNGV.